Reported below is one T cell receptor beta chain. Its antigen is still unknown. Some clones are missing from TCRdb's copy, which holds only in-frame ones; the method was immunoSEQ multiplex PCR. Of hundreds of thousands of clones listed, more than 70% are singletons. Those who donated, Caucasian adults without exception, all lived in Nashville, Tennessee. CD4+ cell separation produced CD45RA+ naive and CD45RA-negative memory subsets. Germline trimming cut 1 base from V and 3 bases from J; bases unmatched to any gene: 3. The CDR3 runs 16 residues. Germline assignment: CDR1 SGHRS and CDR2 YFSETQ. The source of the sample is a study of shared clonotypes between healthy human individuals. Study results and limitations: Rarefaction curves obtained for sorted subsets showed sequencing incomplete despite large depth.

The TCR comes from a woman in her 30s in good health. The chain is built from TRBV5-1 and TRBJ2-2, with 10 bases lining up with TRBD1. Sequencing input: memory CD4+ T cells sorted from blood. Regarding subset: CD45RA-negative fraction. The DNA for the CDR3 is TGCGCCAGCAGCTTGCTGACAGGGGGCGACACCGGGGAGCTGTTTTTT. Translation: CASSLLTGGDTGELFF.